Many counts were recorded for the clone carrying this T cell receptor (beta chain). The record originates from a study of T cells in Graves' hyperthyroidism and ophthalmopathy. V gave up 3 bases and J gave up 4 bases, with 16 bases separating them. CDR3 size: 14 residues. CDR1 GTSNPN and CDR2 SVGIG come from the germline V gene (reference sequence). From RNA transcripts, TCR beta CDR3 regions were amplified. HTBI primers were the set used in a first-round RT-PCR of the TCR CDR3. TCRdb processed the multiplex PCR reads anew with MiXCR; each CDR3 protein has one entry. In the table there are roughly 720,000 distinct CDR3 sequences, roughly 17% of which are singletons. The definition of stable Graves' hyperthyroidism was no ophthalmopathy progression within 18 months. Hyperthyroidism, newly diagnosed and lasting under 2 months, affected patients aged 18 to 65. Uncontrolled infection, other autoimmune disease, pregnancy or lactation barred patients from enrollment. The source of the PBMCs was less than 12 ml of fresh peripheral blood.

V gene TRBV30 combines with J gene TRBJ2-7; no firm D call. What was sequenced was blood. The receptor's source is a man aged 50-60 years with Graves' hyperthyroidism. The CDR3 is CAWSYTVSRYEQYF. The DNA of the CDR3 is TGTGCCTGGAGCTATACAGTTTCGAGGTACGAGCAGTACTTC.